This T cell receptor (beta chain) was identified during a study of blood T cell repertoires in COVID-19. In the original processing: Cell counts per sample came from amplifying reference gene primers. Sequencing was performed with immunoSEQ multiplex PCR; in TCRdb, only in-frame clones are kept and a portion is missing. Clone size and the V and J calls come from that table; the DNA yielded D and trimming. The table records around 300,000 clones, approximately 88% of them present only once. Researchers sorted participants into cohorts using their self-reported clinical history. V dropped 1 base and J dropped 6; count of bases not matched to a gene: 4. The CDR3 length is 14 residues. The germline V gene has CDR1 LGHDT and CDR2 YNNKEL (reference sequence).

The source of this sequence is a man aged 25-45 years who had recovered from COVID-19. The chain recombines TRBV3-1 (or the pseudogene TRBV3-2) with TRBJ2-5; 8 bases map to TRBD1. The specimen sequenced was PBMCs or T cells enriched from blood (not recorded which). The CDR3 here is CASSQGQGSQTQYF. The CDR3, as DNA: TGTGCCAGCAGCCAAGGACAGGGGTCGCAGACCCAGTACTTC.